These 25 T cell receptor beta chains came from one sample sequenced in a study of CD8+CD57+ T cells in acquired aplastic anemia. The template used for profiling TCR beta VDJ and CDR3 was genomic DNA. TCRdb re-derived calls from the reads in MiXCR, one entry per CDR3 protein. This table has under 350,000 distinct CDR3 sequences, roughly half appearing once. Material: sorted CD4+, CD8+, or CD8+CD57+ T cells (not recorded which) from PBMCs. The receptors were gathered from a human donor with severe aplastic anemia or a healthy control (not recorded which).

In this sample, this clonotype turned up many times. The V gene is TRBV20-1, the J gene TRBJ1-1; unclear D gene. Germline V gene sequence: CDR1 DFQATT, CDR2 SNEGSKA (reference sequence). The CDR3 is 12 amino acids. V was shortened by 1 base and J by 1 base, with 4 bases between the two germline ends. The CDR3 coding sequence is TGCAGTGCTAGAGCTAGGAACACTGAAGCTTTCTTT. Residues: CSARARNTEAFF.

In this sample, this clonotype turned up many times. This chain uses TRBV5-8 with TRBJ1-2; TRBD1 matches 10 bases. Germline V lookup: CDR1 SGHTS, CDR2 YDEGEE. CDR3 size: 17 residues. J gave up 3 bases and V 4 bases, and 12 bases lay outside the gene matches. CDR3 sequence (DNA): TGTGCCAGCAGCCCTGGGGGGGACAGGGGCCGTCACTATGGCTACACCTTC. Amino acids: CASSPGGDRGRHYGYTF.

Many counts were recorded for this clonotype. The J gene is TRBJ2-6, the V gene TRBV12-3 or TRBV12-4; D call uncertain. Trimming pared 8 bases from V and 0 bases from J, leaving 8 bases between. The CDR3 is 14 residues long. This CDR3 reads CASAPDSGANVLTF. In DNA form, the CDR3 reads TGTGCCAGCGCTCCAGACTCTGGGGCCAACGTCCTGACTTTC.

This rearrangement joins TRBV7-9 to TRBJ2-1, with 8 bases lining up with TRBD2. Germline V gene sequence: CDR1 SEHNR, CDR2 FQNEAQ (reference sequence). The junction had 13 bases not matched to a gene; V was cut back by 5 bases and J by 7 bases. This CDR3 region has 16 residues. This CDR3 is CASSKTGTSVANEQFF. The CDR3 region has the DNA TGTGCCAGCAGCAAAACCGGGACTAGTGTGGCAAATGAGCAGTTCTTC.

CDR3 in amino acids: CSVRTSSNEQFF. In DNA form, the CDR3 reads TGCAGCGTGAGGACTAGTTCCAATGAGCAGTTCTTC. The chain carries TRBV29-1 and TRBJ2-1, with 7 bases aligning to TRBD2. V lost 6 bases and J lost 6; bases outside the gene matches: 5. The CDR3 has 12 residues. Looked up from germline, CDR1 is SQVTM and CDR2 is ANQGSEA.

The rearrangement links TRBV20-1 to TRBJ2-7; no definite D call. The CDR3 is 10 amino acids. Germline assignment: CDR1 DFQATT and CDR2 SNEGSKA (reference sequence). V was shortened by 2 bases and J by 12 bases, with 11 bases between the two germline ends. CDR3 sequence (DNA): TGCAGTGCTAGACTCACCGGACGGTACTTC. Residues: CSARLTGRYF.

The chain employs TRBV7-3 and TRBJ1-4; 7 nucleotides align to TRBD1. CDR3 length equals 15 residues. CDR1 and CDR2 from the germline V gene are SGHTA and FQGTGA. The V gene end was trimmed by 5 bases and the J gene end by 7 bases; junction bases not matched to a gene: 10. CDR3 nucleotides: TGTGCCAGCAGCAGCCAAACAGGGGTTGGTGAAAAACTGTTTTTT. Residues: CASSSQTGVGEKLFF. The entire variable domain, with the rest obtained from reference TRBV7-3 and TRBJ1-4, is as follows: GAGVSQTPSNKVTEKGKYVELRCDPISGHTALYWYRQSLGQGPEFLIYFQGTGAADDSGLPNDRFFAVRPEGSVSTLKIQRTERGDSAVYLCASSSQTGVGEKLFFGSGTQLSVL.

This clonotype has a single count. CDR3 nucleotide sequence: TGCGCCAGCAGGCAGGGGCGATCCTCCTACGAGCAGTACTTC. It specifies CASRQGRSSYEQYF. This rearrangement joins TRBV5-1 to TRBJ2-7; a weak D match, TRBD1 (6 bases). V gave up 5 bases and J gave up 0 bases, with 12 bases separating them. CDR3 length: 14 residues. CDR1 is SGHRS and CDR2 is YFSETQ in the germline V gene.

This clonotype was counted many times. The V and J genes are TRBV29-1 and TRBJ1-2; no clear D. Germline CDR1 and CDR2: SQVTM and ANQGSEA. The CDR3 consists of 12 residues. Deletions cut 4 bases from V and 10 bases from J, with 16 bases between. CDR3 region: CSVAHAKDVYTF. CDR3 sequence (DNA): TGCAGCGTTGCCCATGCGAAGGATGTCTACACCTTC. Full variable domain (missing parts from reference TRBV29-1 and TRBJ1-2): SAVISQKPSRDICQRGTSLTIQCQVDSQVTMMFWYRQQPGQSLTLIATANQGSEATYESGFVIDKFPISRPNLTFSTLTVSNMSPEDSSIYLCSVAHAKDVYTFGSGTRLTVV.

The rearrangement joins TRBV9 to TRBJ2-5, with 8 bases fitting TRBD2. V was clipped by 2 bases and J by 5 bases; unmatched bases: 5. Germline-derived CDR1 and CDR2 are SGDLS and YYNGEE. CDR3 length: 14 residues. CDR3 amino acids: CASSVGGATETQYF. In nucleotides, the CDR3 is TGTGCCAGCAGCGTCGGGGGGGCGACGGAGACCCAGTACTTC.

In this sample, this clonotype turned up many times. The rearrangement uses TRBV6-6 and TRBJ1-3; the D is unclear. CDR3 size: 15 residues. The V and J ends lost 4 bases and 1 base respectively, with 11 bases between them. Germline V lookup: CDR1 MNHNY, CDR2 SVGAGI (reference sequence). The CDR3 spells CASSSVSWSGNTIYF. The DNA of the CDR3 is TGTGCCAGCAGTTCCGTGTCCTGGTCTGGAAACACCATATATTTT.

Only a few counts were recorded for this clonotype. The chain is built from TRBV15 and TRBJ2-7; 10 nucleotides align to TRBD1. V was pared by 3 bases and J by 3 bases, with 11 bases of the junction left unmatched. CDR1 LNHNV and CDR2 YYDKDF come from the germline V gene (reference sequence). This CDR3 has 17 amino acids. This chain's CDR3 is CATSSSRSGQGIYEQYF. For the CDR3, the DNA is TGTGCCACCAGCAGCTCCAGGTCGGGACAGGGGATCTACGAGCAGTACTTC.

This clonotype was observed many times. The chain employs TRBV28 and TRBJ1-5; unclear D gene. V lost 8 bases, J lost 1 base, and 9 bases lay in between. Germline V lookup: CDR1 MDHEN, CDR2 SYDVKM. The CDR3 is 13 amino acids. CDR3 sequence reads: CASWQHSNQPQHF. In DNA form, the CDR3 reads TGTGCCAGCTGGCAGCACAGCAATCAGCCCCAGCATTTT.

This chain links TRBV7-2 with TRBJ1-1, with TRBD1 matching 9 bases. CDR1 is SGHTA, CDR2 FQGNSA, per germline. The CDR3 totals 17 residues. Unmatched junction bases numbered 5, after V lost 0 bases and J lost 0 bases. CDR3 protein: CASSLAGTGPMNTEAFF. The CDR3 DNA is TGTGCCAGCAGCTTAGCCGGGACAGGGCCTATGAACACTGAAGCTTTCTTT.

This clonotype was observed many times. The rearrangement links TRBV5-1 to TRBJ2-3; D uncertain. Germline V CDR1 and CDR2: SGHRS, YFSETQ. V was clipped by 0 bases and J by 6 bases, with 5 bases between them. CDR3 size: 12 residues. The CDR3 bases are TGCGCCAGCAGCTTGGGTCGGGATACGCAGTATTTT. Protein sequence: CASSLGRDTQYF.

The chain combines TRBV10-2 with TRBJ1-6, with unresolved D. This CDR3 has 13 amino acids. The germline V gene has CDR1 WSHSY and CDR2 SAAADI. Trimming cost V 2 bases and J 8 bases, with 7 bases left between them. The CDR3 reads CASSEDPYSPLHF. CDR3 bases: TGCGCCAGCAGTGAGGACCCATATTCACCCCTCCACTTT.

The genes are TRBV13 and TRBJ1-2; a weak D match, TRBD1 (5 bases). The germline V gene encodes CDR1 PRHDT and CDR2 FYEKMQ (reference sequence). Trimming removed 0 bases at V and 8 bases at J, with 25 bases between. The CDR3 is 18 residues long. CDR3 residues: CASSLGPSQGLEGSGYTF. DNA for the CDR3: TGTGCCAGCAGCTTAGGCCCAAGTCAGGGTTTAGAGGGGAGCGGCTACACCTTC.

This chain links TRBV30 with TRBJ1-1, with 8 bases identical to TRBD1. The CDR3 spans 13 residues. V lost 8 bases, J lost 0 bases, and 5 bases stayed unmatched. CDR1 and CDR2 from the germline V gene are GTSNPN and SVGIG (reference sequence). The CDR3 protein is CARQGFMNTEAFF. CDR3 sequence (DNA): TGTGCCAGACAGGGGTTCATGAACACTGAAGCTTTCTTT.

This clonotype was counted at least ten times. The V call is TRBV5-1, the J call TRBJ1-1, with D maybe TRBD1 (5 bases). CDR3 length: 13 residues. V lost 4 bases to trimming and J lost 1 base, with 8 bases between them. Germline CDR1 is SGHRS and CDR2 is YFSETQ. Here the CDR3 DNA reads TGCGCCAGCAGCGCGGACACGAACACTGAAGCTTTCTTT. Protein product: CASSADTNTEAFF. The whole variable domain, remainder taken from reference TRBV5-1 and TRBJ1-1, is KAGVTQTPRYLIKTRGQQVTLSCSPISGHRSVSWYQQTPGQGLQFLFEYFSETQRNKGNFPGRFSGRQFSNSRSEMNVSTLELGDSALYLCASSADTNTEAFFGQGTRLTVV.

This chain joins TRBV10-3 and TRBJ1-1, with 9 bases matching TRBD1. The V and J ends lost 6 bases and 8 bases, in that order; junction bases with no gene match: 16. This CDR3 region has 16 residues. Germline values: CDR1 ENHRY, CDR2 SYGVKD. CDR3 coding DNA: TGTGCCATCAGCCCTTCACAGGGGGCGGAGTTAAGGGAAGCTTTCTTT. Protein product: CAISPSQGAELREAFF.

The rearrangement links TRBV20-1 to TRBJ2-3; 8 bases fit TRBD2. The germline V gene encodes CDR1 DFQATT and CDR2 SNEGSKA (reference sequence). The CDR3 has 15 amino acids. V was clipped by 2 bases and J by 0 bases; unmatched bases: 4. The CDR3 protein is CSARRAGVSTDTQYF. As DNA, the CDR3 is TGCAGTGCTAGAAGAGCGGGAGTAAGCACAGATACGCAGTATTTT.

Concerning this clonotype itself: It is likely a read error, because the conserved phenylalanine at the end of the CDR3 is missing. The chain recombines TRBV18 with TRBJ2-2; D unresolved. Trimming cost V 3 bases and J 4 bases, with 6 bases left between them. The CDR3 has 13 amino acids. Looked up from germline, CDR1 is KGHSH and CDR2 is LQKENI. The CDR3: CASSPSVTGELFL. The DNA of the CDR3 is TGTGCCAGCTCACCCTCTGTCACCGGGGAGCTGTTTTTA.

This clonotype was recorded many times. The chain combines TRBV2 with TRBJ2-5; 9 positions agree with TRBD1. The CDR3 length is 17 residues. Germline V gene sequence: CDR1 SNHLY, CDR2 FYNNEI. Trimming removed 0 bases from V and 6 bases from J; junction bases left unmatched: 11. The CDR3 DNA is TGTGCCAGCAGTGAAGCAATCCTAGGGGACAGGGACAAGACCCAGTACTTC. Residues: CASSEAILGDRDKTQYF.

V is TRBV7-2 and J is TRBJ2-7; the D is unclear. The V end lost 5 bases, the J end lost 6 bases, and 11 bases lay between the germline ends. The CDR3 totals 12 residues. Germline V CDR1 and CDR2: SGHTA, FQGNSA. CDR3 loop: CASSLDNREQYF. The CDR3 coding sequence is TGTGCCAGCAGCCTAGACAACCGCGAGCAGTACTTC. The full variable domain, with the rest looked up from reference TRBV7-2 and TRBJ2-7, is GAGVSQSPSNKVTEKGKDVELRCDPISGHTALYWYRQSLGQGLEFLIYFQGNSAPDKSGLPSDRFSAERTGGSVSTLTIQRTQQEDSAVYLCASSLDNREQYFGPGTRLTVT.

The V call is TRBV24-1, the J call TRBJ2-7; the D gene is possibly TRBD2 (7 bases). V dropped 11 bases and J dropped 7 bases, with 23 bases sitting between them. CDR1 is KGHDR and CDR2 is SFDVKD in the germline V gene. The CDR3 is 14 amino acids. Here the CDR3 reads CASSVFGGPSEQYF. CDR3 in DNA: TGTGCCAGCAGCGTATTCGGGGGGCCCTCGGAGCAGTACTTC.